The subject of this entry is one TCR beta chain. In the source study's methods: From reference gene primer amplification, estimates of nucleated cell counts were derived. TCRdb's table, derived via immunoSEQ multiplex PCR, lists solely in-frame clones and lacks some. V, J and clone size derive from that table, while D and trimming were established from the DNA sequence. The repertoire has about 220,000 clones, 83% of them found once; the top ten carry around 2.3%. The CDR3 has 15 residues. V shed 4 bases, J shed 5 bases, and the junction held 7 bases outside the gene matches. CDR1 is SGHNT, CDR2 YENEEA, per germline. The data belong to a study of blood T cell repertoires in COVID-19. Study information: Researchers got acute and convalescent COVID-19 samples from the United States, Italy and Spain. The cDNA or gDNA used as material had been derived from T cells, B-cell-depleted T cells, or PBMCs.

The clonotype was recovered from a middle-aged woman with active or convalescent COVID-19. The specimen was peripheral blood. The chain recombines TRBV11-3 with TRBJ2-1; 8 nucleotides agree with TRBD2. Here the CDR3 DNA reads TGTGCCAGCAGCTCCAGCGGGAGAGCGAACAATGAGCAGTTCTTC. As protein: CASSSSGRANNEQFF.